Presented here are 12 T cell receptor beta chains from one specimen sequenced in a study of human T cells and chemical hapten exposure. TCRdb redid the calling of the RACE reads with MiXCR, one entry per CDR3 protein. Among tens of thousands of distinct CDR3 sequences listed, under 12% were seen once. Time point given: patch test 1, 2 weeks after DPC sensitization. Treatment indicated: therapeutic diphenylcyclopropenone sensitization with weekly scalp DPC. Sequencing was performed on whole blood, taken in connection with sensitization to the hapten diphenylcyclopropenone (DPC). The origin of the receptors is a middle-aged man with alopecia areata. Some clones in this sample may be carry-over from other donors' samples.

CDR3 residues: CASSPTSGRVEETQYF. The CDR3 DNA sequence: TGTGCCAGTAGTCCGACTAGCGGGAGAGTGGAAGAGACCCAGTACTTC. The chain joins TRBV19 to TRBJ2-5; 12 positions match TRBD2. The germline V gene encodes CDR1 LNHDA and CDR2 SQIVND (reference sequence). CDR3 size: 16 residues. Trimming removed 5 bases from V and 3 bases from J; junction bases left unmatched: 7.

This chain links TRBV29-1 with TRBJ1-1; 11 bases match TRBD1. CDR1 is SQVTM, CDR2 ANQGSEA, per germline. J was trimmed by 1 base and V by 1 base; bases with no gene match: 2. The CDR3 is made up of 15 amino acids. The CDR3 spells CSVEGTGGANTEAFF. The CDR3 bases are TGCAGCGTTGAAGGGACAGGGGGCGCGAACACTGAAGCTTTCTTT.

Only a few counts were recorded for this clonotype. This chain links TRBV20-1 with TRBJ1-5; TRBD1 agrees at 7 bases. Per the germline V gene, CDR1 is DFQATT and CDR2 is SNEGSKA (reference sequence). J gave up 6 bases and V 3 bases, and 8 bases lay outside the gene matches. The CDR3 spans 14 residues. The CDR3 DNA reads as TGCAGTGCTAGTCAGGGGGTGATGAGTCAGCCCCAGCATTTT. As protein: CSASQGVMSQPQHF.

Concerning this clonotype itself: The junction departs from germline at one end; a sequencing error may be responsible. The chain links TRBV7-2 to TRBJ2-3; 11 nucleotides match TRBD2. CDR3 length equals 15 residues. The germline CDR1 and CDR2 sequences are SGHTA and FQGNSA. The chain's CDR3 is CVSSLAGGPADTQYF. As DNA, the CDR3 is TGTGTCAGCAGCTTAGCGGGAGGGCCGGCAGATACGCAGTATTTT.

In this sample, this clonotype turned up many times. The DNA of the CDR3 is TGTGCCAGCAGCTCACTTGGGCCGCGAGCGGGCACAGATACGCAGTATTTT. Residues: CASSSLGPRAGTDTQYF. This chain uses TRBV6-5 with TRBJ2-3; D might be TRBD2 (5 bases). Germline V gene sequence: CDR1 MNHEY, CDR2 SVGAGI. The V and J ends lost 6 bases and 1 base respectively, with 20 bases between them. The CDR3 covers 17 residues.

There are many counts of this clonotype. CDR3 sequence (DNA): TGTGCCAGCAGTTTAGGTCAGCCAACCCTTAGAAACACCATATATTTT. This gives the protein CASSLGQPTLRNTIYF. This sequence joins TRBV12-3 or TRBV12-4 and TRBJ1-3, with D uncertain. The length of the CDR3 is 16 residues. Trimming removed 1 base at V and 5 bases at J, with 15 bases between.

There are many counts of this clonotype. V gene TRBV6-6 combines with J gene TRBJ1-2, with 7 bases matching TRBD1. The CDR3 totals 16 residues. Germline CDR1 is MNHNY and CDR2 is SVGAGI (reference sequence). Germline trimming cut 0 bases from V and 3 bases from J; bases unmatched to any gene: 7. In nucleotides, the CDR3 is TGTGCCAGCAGTTACTCCCGACAGGGAACTGACTATGGCTACACCTTC. It is translated as CASSYSRQGTDYGYTF.

This chain connects TRBV7-6 to TRBJ1-5; D possibly corresponds to TRBD1 (6 bases). The CDR3 has 16 residues. Germline V gives CDR1 SGHVS, CDR2 FNYEAQ. Deletions cut 5 bases from V and 7 bases from J, with 21 bases between. The CDR3 DNA reads as TGTGCCAGCAGCGCAATAGGGGGGGCAGGAGAGCAGCCCCAGCATTTT. It yields the protein CASSAIGGAGEQPQHF.

This clonotype showed up just a few times. The chain carries TRBV7-9 and TRBJ2-3; a weak D match, TRBD1 (5 bases). Germline V lookup: CDR1 SEHNR, CDR2 FQNEAQ (reference sequence). CDR3 size: 17 residues. V shed 3 bases and J shed 0 bases, with 16 bases lying between them. CDR3 in DNA: TGTGCCAGCAGCTTGCCAAGGACACCTACTAGCACAGATACGCAGTATTTT. Translation: CASSLPRTPTSTDTQYF.

There are a few counts of this clonotype. The rearrangement joins TRBV6-2 or TRBV6-3 to TRBJ2-7; 10 bases fit TRBD2. The germline V gene has CDR1 MNHEY and CDR2 SVGEGT. The CDR3 has 16 residues. V gave up 7 bases and J gave up 2 bases; unmatched junction bases: 11. In DNA, the CDR3 is TGTGCCAGCACAACCTTTAGCGGGAGGCCTCCCTACGAGCAGTACGTC. As protein: CASTTFSGRPPYEQYV.

This clonotype was seen a handful of times. The chain recombines TRBV30 with TRBJ2-2, with D possibly matching TRBD1 (5 bases). Between the trimmed V and J ends, which lost 1 base and 2 bases, there was a span of 8 bases. Germline lookup yields CDR1 GTSNPN and CDR2 SVGIG (reference sequence). The CDR3 covers 14 residues. The CDR3 region has the DNA TGTGCCTGGAGTGGTGGGGCTAACACCGGGGAGCTGTTTTTT. Protein sequence: CAWSGGANTGELFF.

This clonotype was counted between two and nine times. The chain has TRBV7-2 and TRBJ2-5; no clear D gene. V lost 5 bases and J lost 6, with 16 bases in between. Germline loops: CDR1 SGHTA, CDR2 FQGNSA. This CDR3 has 14 residues. DNA of the CDR3: TGTGCCAGCAGCACAGAGGTGGGGAAGAAGACCCAGTACTTC. Residues: CASSTEVGKKTQYF.